A selection of T cell receptor beta chains follows, all from one sample in a study of blood T cell repertoires in COVID-19. Sequenced by immunoSEQ multiplex PCR; TCRdb stores in-frame clones only, minus some. The table shows approximately 120,000 clones, with roughly 82% occurring only once. Material for sequencing was peripheral blood. Receptors were obtained from a human donor in a cohort sampled during active COVID-19. The CDR3 runs from the conserved cysteine through the conserved F or W. The D gene is left open where the match is weak. Clone size, where shown, is once, few, many, or a class for clones that have expanded.

j_call clone_size v_call d_call cdr3_aa cdr3_nt
TRBJ1-2 . TRBV2 . CASSDRLASYGYTF TGTGCCAGCAGTGACAGGCTGGCTTCCTATGGCTACACCTTC
TRBJ2-7 . TRBV15 . CATSRGDGALGEQYF TGTGCCACCAGCAGAGGGGATGGGGCCCTCGGGGAGCAGTACTTC
TRBJ2-2 . TRBV28 TRBD2 CASSLLAGVSAGELFF TGTGCCAGCAGTTTATTGGCGGGAGTTTCGGCCGGGGAGCTGTTTTTT
TRBJ2-1 . TRBV27 . CASSFQRTNNEQFF TGTGCCAGCAGTTTTCAGCGAACCAACAATGAGCAGTTCTTC
TRBJ1-3 . TRBV5-1 . CASSDGQTLSGNTIYF TGCGCCAGCAGCGACGGACAGACCCTTTCTGGAAACACCATATATTTT
TRBJ2-1 once TRBV18 TRBD2 CASSPGLAGGYNEQFF TGTGCCAGCTCACCGGGACTAGCGGGAGGTTACAATGAGCAGTTCTTC
TRBJ2-3 . TRBV25-1 . CATRNPADTQYF TGTGCCACCCGTAATCCCGCAGATACGCAGTATTTT
TRBJ2-7 . TRBV20-1 TRBD2 CSVSGRNEQYF TGCAGTGTTAGCGGGAGGAACGAGCAGTACTTC
TRBJ1-6 . TRBV19 TRBD1 CASRTGDLYNSPLHF TGTGCCAGCAGAACAGGGGACCTGTATAATTCACCCCTCCACTTT
TRBJ2-7 once TRBV19 . CASSIDLYVGRQTYEQYF TGTGCCAGTAGTATAGATCTATATGTGGGCAGGCAGACCTACGAGCAGTACTTC
TRBJ1-2 . TRBV28 TRBD1 CASSPGGGYGYTF TGTGCCAGCAGTCCAGGGGGAGGCTATGGCTACACCTTC
TRBJ1-2 . TRBV19 TRBD1 CASSKLDRVRTYGYTF TGTGCCAGTAGTAAATTGGACAGGGTTCGGACCTATGGCTACACCTTC
TRBJ2-6 . TRBV6-2/TRBV6-3 TRBD2 CASSSNLAGGSGANVLTF TGTGCCAGCAGTTCAAACCTAGCGGGAGGGTCTGGGGCCAACGTCCTGACTTTC
TRBJ2-1 . TRBV7-9 . CASSLSGPDNEQFF TGTGCCAGCAGCCTTAGCGGACCAGACAATGAGCAGTTCTTC
TRBJ2-1 . TRBV14 . CASSQLRTVPNEQFF TGTGCCAGCAGCCAACTACGGACAGTTCCCAATGAGCAGTTCTTC
TRBJ2-3 . TRBV14 . CASSPFTDTQYF TGTGCCAGCAGCCCCTTTACAGATACGCAGTATTTT
TRBJ1-2 once TRBV27 . CASSLYWGLGYGYTF TGTGCCAGCAGTTTATATTGGGGGCTTGGGTATGGCTACACCTTC
TRBJ1-1 . TRBV2 . CASRGNTVNTEAFF TGTGCCAGTCGGGGGAATACAGTGAACACTGAAGCTTTCTTT
TRBJ2-2 few TRBV11-3 TRBD1 CASSFEGAGELFF TGTGCCAGCAGCTTCGAGGGGGCTGGGGAGCTGTTTTTT
TRBJ1-6 . TRBV6-5 TRBD1 CASRSGTGNSPLHF TGTGCCAGCAGGTCAGGGACAGGGAATTCACCCCTCCACTTT
TRBJ2-7 . TRBV6-5 TRBD1 CASRKDRASAYEQYF TGTGCCAGCAGGAAGGACAGGGCCTCTGCCTACGAGCAGTACTTC
TRBJ2-5 . TRBV5-1 TRBD1 CASSSGQGGETQYF TGCGCCAGCAGCTCGGGACAGGGTGGAGAGACCCAGTACTTC
TRBJ2-1 . TRBV12-3/TRBV12-4 TRBD2 CASSTGGSNEQFF TGTGCCAGCAGTACGGGCGGGAGCAATGAGCAGTTCTTC
TRBJ2-3 . TRBV7-9 TRBD2 CASTPGGGPHTDTQYF TGTGCCAGCACTCCCGGGGGAGGGCCCCACACAGATACGCAGTATTTT
TRBJ1-6 . TRBV7-3 . CASSLAGGTPLHF TGTGCCAGCAGCTTAGCGGGGGGTACACCCCTCCACTTT
TRBJ2-1 . TRBV2 . CASSSWLGADEQFF TGTGCCAGCAGTAGTTGGCTAGGGGCCGATGAGCAGTTCTTC
TRBJ2-7 . TRBV7-2 . CASSLTLGSYEQYF TGTGCCAGCAGCCTCACTCTCGGGTCCTACGAGCAGTACTTC
TRBJ2-3 . TRBV6-6 TRBD1 CAWGRQGGTQYF TGTGCCTGGGGCCGACAGGGCGGTACGCAGTATTTT
TRBJ1-1 many TRBV7-2 . CASSLGAAGVGAEAFF TGTGCCAGCAGCTTAGGGGCGGCAGGGGTGGGAGCTGAAGCTTTCTTT
TRBJ2-1 . TRBV4-1 TRBD2 CASSQKFLTSGRDNEQFF TGCGCCAGCAGCCAAAAGTTCCTTACTAGCGGGAGGGACAATGAGCAGTTCTTC
TRBJ2-1 once TRBV18 . CASSPALDSQGFF TGTGCCAGCTCACCAGCTTTGGACAGCCAGGGGTTCTTC
TRBJ1-5 . TRBV5-8 . CASSFRRQNNQPQHF TGTGCCAGCAGCTTCCGGCGACAGAACAATCAGCCCCAGCATTTT
TRBJ2-1 few TRBV6-5 TRBD2 CASSYGAGDSNEQFF TGTGCCAGCAGTTACGGAGCGGGAGACAGTAATGAGCAGTTCTTC
TRBJ2-4 . TRBV18 TRBD2 CASSRLAGGPMVSQTKNIQYF TGTGCCAGCTCAAGACTAGCGGGAGGGCCGATGGTGAGCCAGACCAAAAACATTCAGTACTTC
TRBJ2-7 once TRBV7-8 TRBD1 CASSFWTGAYEQYF TGTGCCAGCAGCTTCTGGACAGGAGCCTACGAGCAGTACTTC
TRBJ2-5 . TRBV24-1 . CATSQTGLETQYF TGTGCCACCAGCCAGACAGGCCTGGAGACCCAGTACTTC
TRBJ2-2 . TRBV28 . CASSLRKNTGELFF TGTGCCAGCAGTTTACGTAAGAACACCGGGGAGCTGTTTTTT
TRBJ2-1 . TRBV7-2 TRBD2 CASGTSGANEQFF TGTGCCAGCGGGACTAGCGGAGCTAATGAGCAGTTCTTC
TRBJ1-6 few TRBV28 TRBD1 CASRWTGDSPLHF TGTGCCAGCAGATGGACAGGGGATTCACCCCTCCACTTT
TRBJ1-4 . TRBV7-9 TRBD1 CASRSPGQGNEKLFF TGTGCCAGCAGGTCGCCGGGACAGGGTAACGAAAAACTGTTTTTT
TRBJ2-1 . TRBV7-9 TRBD2 CASSLFTSGSNEQFF TGTGCCAGCAGCTTATTTACTAGCGGGAGCAATGAGCAGTTCTTC
TRBJ2-3 . TRBV6-5 TRBD2 CASSRTSGRGDTQYF TGTGCCAGCAGTAGGACTAGCGGGAGGGGGGATACGCAGTATTTT
TRBJ2-6 . TRBV11-2 . CASSLEGAGANVLTF TGTGCCAGCAGCTTAGAGGGGGCGGGGGCCAACGTCCTGACTTTC
TRBJ2-7 . TRBV10-1 TRBD2 CASRTILAGAFYEQYF TGCGCCAGCAGGACGATCCTAGCGGGCGCCTTCTACGAGCAGTACTTC
TRBJ2-3 . TRBV6-5 TRBD2 CASRGLAGGTDTQYF TGTGCCAGCAGAGGCCTAGCGGGTGGCACAGATACGCAGTATTTT
TRBJ2-1 . TRBV6-5 . CASSSLRGEQFF TGTGCCAGCAGTTCCCTCCGGGGAGAGCAGTTCTTC
TRBJ1-1 . TRBV6-5 . CASIREVDTEAFF TGTGCCAGCATAAGGGAGGTGGACACTGAAGCTTTCTTT
TRBJ2-1 . TRBV5-1 TRBD1 CASSLPGGVSNEQFF TGCGCCAGCAGCTTGCCAGGGGGCGTCAGCAATGAGCAGTTCTTC
TRBJ2-1 . TRBV9 TRBD1 CASSVTGGSIDNEQFF TGTGCCAGCAGCGTCACAGGGGGCTCTATCGACAATGAGCAGTTCTTC
TRBJ2-4 . TRBV19 TRBD1 CASSIGGQGRNIQYF TGTGCCAGTAGTATAGGGGGACAGGGCCGAAACATTCAGTACTTC
TRBJ2-3 . TRBV29-1 TRBD2 CSVEQLAGGEDTQYF TGCAGCGTTGAACAGCTAGCGGGAGGTGAAGATACGCAGTATTTT
TRBJ2-3 . TRBV30 . CAWSTAVVSTDTQYF TGTGCCTGGAGTACCGCAGTGGTGAGCACAGATACGCAGTATTTT
TRBJ1-1 . TRBV11-3 . CASSSGGSTEAFF TGTGCCAGCAGCTCGGGTGGGAGCACTGAAGCTTTCTTT
TRBJ1-4 . TRBV3-1/TRBV3-2 . CASSQAGVTNEKLFF TGTGCCAGCAGCCAGGCAGGGGTTACTAATGAAAAACTGTTTTTT
TRBJ2-7 . TRBV11-2 . CASSPGYKTSSYEQYF TGTGCCAGCAGCCCAGGATATAAGACTAGCTCCTACGAGCAGTACTTC
TRBJ2-4 . TRBV12-3/TRBV12-4 . CASSLLDIQYF TGTGCCAGCAGTTTACTCGACATTCAGTACTTC
TRBJ2-3 . TRBV6-6 . CASSGGRLTDTQYF TGTGCCAGCAGTGGCGGTAGACTCACAGATACGCAGTATTTT
TRBJ2-3 . TRBV7-3 . CASSRGLTDTQYF TGTGCCAGCAGCCGGGGACTTACAGATACGCAGTATTTT
TRBJ2-3 . TRBV9 TRBD2 CASSVLAGGTTDTQYF TGTGCCAGCAGCGTTCTCGCGGGAGGTACCACAGATACGCAGTATTTT
TRBJ1-5 once TRBV6-5 . CASSPRGLSNQPQHF TGTGCCAGCAGTCCCCGGGGACTTAGCAATCAGCCCCAGCATTTT